This T cell receptor beta chain was identified during a study of cytomegalovirus exposure and HLA in healthy donors. In the study overall: Sequencing of about 179 million T cells in an earlier analysis found 100 million or so unique TCR beta sequences.

The PCR was carried out with 60 Vbeta primers and 13 Jbeta primers. Assay: immunoSEQ multiplex PCR; the TCRdb copy retains only in-frame clones and omits some. The repertoire has 90,000 to 120,000 clones, roughly 85% of them found once; the top ten carry 4.5% to 7%. About this clone itself: What it binds is not known.

Study-level findings and limits: Later work associated fewer than 20,000 TCR beta sequences with HLA alleles at 0.05 false discovery rate. Productive status was seen about 87% or about 30% of the time for most TCR beta V segments in an earlier analysis. Reports described diagnosis of cytomegalovirus status by the classifier as highly specific and sensitive.

The germline gives CDR1 SEHNR, CDR2 FQNEAQ (reference sequence). The CDR3 runs 14 residues. The germline V and J ends were trimmed by 1 base and 0 bases, with 6 bases remaining between them. This TCR came from a man in his 60s in good health and CMV-seropositive. Sequences were obtained from PBMCs. This chain links TRBV7-9 with TRBJ1-1; tentatively, D is TRBD1 (6 bases). This CDR3 reads CASSLGTVNTEAFF. The CDR3 nucleotides read TGTGCCAGCAGCTTAGGGACAGTGAACACTGAAGCTTTCTTT.